This TCR beta chain came from a study of CD8 T cells in ankylosing spondylitis. This clonotype appeared a few times. What it binds is unknown. This CDR3 region has 15 residues. Deletions cut 0 bases from V and 1 base from J, with 10 bases between. The germline CDR1 and CDR2 sequences are LGHNA and YSLEER. Study-wide points: Made up of eight highly homologous variants, a TCR beta motif appeared characteristic of ankylosing spondylitis blood. Past research had described some motif variants in reactive arthritis synovial fluid and blood. As reported, disease-linked clones showed significant enrichment in matched ankylosing spondylitis synovial fluid.

A quantitative 5'-RACE method, one with molecular barcodes, was used to make TCR beta libraries. Via MiXCR, TCRdb re-called the 5' RACE reads, giving one row per CDR3 protein. Among some 240,000 distinct CDR3 sequences listed, 7.3% were seen once. The clonotype comes from a male donor with ankylosing spondylitis. The V gene is TRBV4-3, the J gene TRBJ2-7; no clear D. Sample: blood, either unsorted or a sorted T cell fraction (not recorded which). The CDR3 reads CASSQDPVTSYEQYF. CDR3 nucleotides: TGCGCCAGCAGCCAAGACCCTGTCACTTCCTACGAGCAGTACTTC.